These 28 T cell receptor beta chains came from one sample sequenced in a study of human T cells and chemical hapten exposure. Time point indicated: pre-sensitization, week 0. The treatment: therapeutic diphenylcyclopropenone sensitization with weekly scalp DPC. Each CDR3 protein is one row after TCRdb ran MiXCR on the RACE reads. The sample shows 150,000 to 200,000 distinct CDR3 sequences, under 35% of them seen only once. The material was whole blood, obtained in connection with sensitization to the hapten diphenylcyclopropenone (DPC). Receptor source: a woman in her twenties or thirties with alopecia areata. Some clones in this sample may be carry-over from other donors' samples.

This clonotype was detected many times. This chain uses TRBV18 with TRBJ2-7; 9 bases are a match to TRBD1. This CDR3 is built from 15 residues. CDR1 is KGHSH, CDR2 LQKENI, per germline. The J segment lost 1 base and the V segment lost 0 bases, leaving 1 base of the junction unmatched. Written as DNA, the CDR3 is TGTGCCAGCTCACCACCGGGACAGGGATCCTACGAGCAGTACTTC. It yields the protein CASSPPGQGSYEQYF.

The chain uses TRBV29-1 and TRBJ1-4, with D perhaps TRBD1 (5 bases). V lost 7 bases, J lost 6 bases, and 12 bases lay in between. This CDR3 is built from 12 residues. In germline, CDR1 is SQVTM, CDR2 ANQGSEA. The CDR3 coding sequence is TGCAGCGCGAGGGGTGAGCATGAAAAACTGTTTTTT. Translation: CSARGEHEKLFF.

The genes are TRBV28 and TRBJ2-5; 10 positions agree with TRBD1. The CDR3 sequence is 16 residues long. V lost 5 bases and J lost 1; bases outside the gene matches: 7. Germline V gene lookup returns CDR1 MDHEN and CDR2 SYDVKM. CDR3 DNA: TGTGCCAGCAGTGGGGGTGGGACAGGGGCCCAAGAGACCCAGTACTTC. It translates to CASSGGGTGAQETQYF. The full variable domain, its missing parts supplied by reference TRBV28 and TRBJ2-5, is DVKVTQSSRYLVKRTGEKVFLECVQDMDHENMFWYRQDPGLGLRLIYFSYDVKMKEKGDIPEGYSVSREKKERFSLILESASTNQTSMYLCASSGGGTGAQETQYFGPGTRLLVL.

This clonotype was seen more than once but under ten times. V gene TRBV4-3 combines with J gene TRBJ1-4; D gene uncertain. The CDR3 totals 15 residues. Trimming shortened V by 0 bases and J by 0 bases, and 5 bases separated the two germline ends. CDR1 and CDR2 from the germline V gene are LGHNA and YSLEER. CDR3 protein: CASSQDVATNEKLFF. For the CDR3, the DNA is TGCGCCAGCAGCCAAGATGTGGCAACTAATGAAAAACTGTTTTTT.

This clonotype was observed a handful of times. V gene TRBV7-2 combines with J gene TRBJ1-6; D is ambiguous. In germline, CDR1 is SGHTA, CDR2 FQGNSA. Trimming cost V 6 bases and J 7 bases, with 10 bases left between them. The CDR3 sequence is 13 residues long. CDR3 loop: CASRPDGNSPLHF. As DNA, the CDR3 is TGTGCCAGCAGACCCGACGGGAATTCACCCCTCCACTTT.

This clonotype has a handful of counts. This sequence joins TRBV28 and TRBJ2-1; D may be TRBD1 (6 bases). The CDR3 is 15 amino acids. From germline, CDR1 is MDHEN and CDR2 SYDVKM. The V end was cut by 5 bases, the J end by 4 bases, with 15 bases between. The CDR3: CASSPRDNLYNEQFF. The CDR3, as DNA: TGTGCCAGCAGTCCAAGGGACAACTTATACAATGAGCAGTTCTTC.

The J gene is TRBJ2-3, the V gene TRBV5-6; 9 bases fit TRBD2. After removal of 4 bases from V and 7 bases from J, the junction contained 10 bases not matched to a gene. The V gene's germline CDR1 is SGHDT and CDR2 YYEEEE. The CDR3 length is 15 residues. The CDR3 DNA follows: TGTGCCAGCAGCCTCATAGCGGGAGAGGGAAATACGCAGTATTTT. Translation: CASSLIAGEGNTQYF.

This chain uses TRBV4-3 with TRBJ2-2, with D hard to call. In germline, CDR1 is LGHNA, CDR2 YSLEER. The CDR3 is made up of 16 amino acids. V lost 0 bases and J lost 6, with 14 bases in between. In DNA form, the CDR3 reads TGCGCCAGCAGCCAAGATTCCCCTAGATCGGCCGGGGAGCTGTTTTTT. As protein: CASSQDSPRSAGELFF.

This clonotype was recorded many times. The chain uses TRBV29-1 and TRBJ1-2, with a weak D call TRBD1 (6 bases). Germline lookup yields CDR1 SQVTM and CDR2 ANQGSEA. The CDR3 spans 12 residues. V was cut by 6 bases and J by 0 bases, with 8 bases left in between. CDR3 DNA sequence: TGCAGCGTCACAGGGCCTAACTATGGCTACACCTTC. It yields the protein CSVTGPNYGYTF.

The chain employs TRBV10-3 and TRBJ2-7; D unclear. The CDR3 is 12 residues long. V gave up 5 bases and J gave up 4 bases, with 9 bases separating them. Germline V gene sequence: CDR1 ENHRY, CDR2 SYGVKD. The CDR3 bases are TGTGCCATCAGTCCCTCAGATTACGAGCAGTACTTC. It yields the protein CAISPSDYEQYF.

Only a few counts were recorded for this clonotype. The V gene is TRBV5-1, the J gene TRBJ2-2; D not certain. Trimming took off 3 bases at V and 6 bases at J, with 15 bases between the two ends. The germline gives CDR1 SGHRS, CDR2 YFSETQ. CDR3 length: 15 amino acids. The CDR3 DNA is TGCGCCAGCAGCTCACTGGGAAGGGTCGCCGGGGAGCTGTTTTTT. Translating it yields CASSSLGRVAGELFF.

This chain uses TRBV12-3 or TRBV12-4 with TRBJ2-3; no definite D call. The CDR3 spans 15 residues. Trimming pared 1 base from V and 0 bases from J, leaving 8 bases between. For the CDR3, the DNA is TGTGCCAGCAGTTTAGGGACGCTGAGCACAGATACGCAGTATTTT. This sequence encodes CASSLGTLSTDTQYF.

V is TRBV5-1 and J is TRBJ2-7; D gene unclear. Trimming took 1 base from V and 2 from J, leaving 7 bases between them. Germline V gene sequence: CDR1 SGHRS, CDR2 YFSETQ. The CDR3 is made up of 13 amino acids. CDR3 DNA sequence: TGCGCCAGCAGCTTGAGGGCAGCCTACGAGCAGTACTTC. The encoded protein is CASSLRAAYEQYF.

The chain combines TRBV28 with TRBJ2-2; TRBD2 aligns across 8 bases. The CDR3 is made up of 12 amino acids. J lost 10 bases, V lost 7 bases, and 5 bases had no gene match. Germline V gives CDR1 MDHEN, CDR2 SYDVKM. As DNA, the CDR3 is TGTGCCAGCAAGGTTAGCGGGAAGGAGCTGTTTTTT. Its protein is CASKVSGKELFF.

This chain joins TRBV5-1 and TRBJ2-7, with unresolved D. Per germline, CDR1 SGHRS and CDR2 YFSETQ. Between the trimmed V and J ends, which lost 4 bases and 0 bases, there was a span of 20 bases. The CDR3 is made up of 17 amino acids. In nucleotides, the CDR3 is TGCGCCAGCAGCCCGAATGTTCATAGTGCTAGCTCCTACGAGCAGTACTTC. It specifies CASSPNVHSASSYEQYF. Together with reference TRBV5-1 and TRBJ2-7, the CDR3 gives the full variable domain: KAGVTQTPRYLIKTRGQQVTLSCSPISGHRSVSWYQQTPGQGLQFLFEYFSETQRNKGNFPGRFSGRQFSNSRSEMNVSTLELGDSALYLCASSPNVHSASSYEQYFGPGTRLTVT.

This clonotype was recorded a few times. The chain employs TRBV20-1 and TRBJ2-7; D is uncertain. Trimming removed 5 bases from V and 0 bases from J, with 14 bases in between. CDR3 length: 14 residues. Per germline, CDR1 DFQATT and CDR2 SNEGSKA (reference sequence). The DNA for the CDR3 is TGCAGTGCTCAAGGGCCGGGTATCTCCTACGAGCAGTACTTC. Translation: CSAQGPGISYEQYF.

The V call is TRBV13, the J call TRBJ2-7, with D perhaps TRBD1 (5 bases). The CDR3 consists of 13 residues. Trimming took 5 bases from V and 0 from J, leaving 8 bases between them. Germline V gene data show CDR1 as PRHDT and CDR2 as FYEKMQ (reference sequence). The CDR3 spells CASSHDSSYEQYF. The CDR3 DNA follows: TGTGCCAGCAGCCACGACAGCTCCTACGAGCAGTACTTC.

This clonotype has only a few counts. J is TRBJ1-4 and V is TRBV5-4; D might be TRBD1 (5 bases). CDR3 size: 15 residues. Germline V gene sequence: CDR1 SGHNT, CDR2 YYREEE (reference sequence). V shed 1 base and J shed 2 bases, with 9 bases lying between them. CDR3 loop: CASSLLPGTNEKLFF. Here the CDR3 DNA reads TGTGCCAGCAGCTTGCTGCCAGGGACTAATGAAAAACTGTTTTTT.

The chain links TRBV20-1 to TRBJ2-3, with 7 bases matching TRBD2. The germline V gene encodes CDR1 DFQATT and CDR2 SNEGSKA (reference sequence). V gave up 6 bases and J gave up 3 bases; unmatched junction bases: 9. This CDR3 has 14 residues. The CDR3 DNA reads TGCAGTGCCCCCGAGGGCGGGAGAACAGATACGCAGTATTTT. Protein: CSAPEGGRTDTQYF.

Concerning this clonotype itself: Its ends do not fully match the called genes, so a read error is possible. The gene calls are TRBV4-1 and TRBJ2-5; the match to TRBD1 covers 7 bases. This CDR3 has 12 amino acids. CDR1 and CDR2 (germline): MGHRA, YSYEKL. CDR3 nucleotide sequence: TGCGCCAGCAGCCAAGATTACCGGGACAGAAACTTC. Amino acid sequence: CASSQDYRDRNF.

This clonotype has just a few counts. The rearrangement joins TRBV28 to TRBJ1-2; no definite D call. CDR1 MDHEN and CDR2 SYDVKM come from the germline V gene. Trimming shortened V by 3 bases and J by 4 bases, and 6 bases separated the two germline ends. The CDR3 covers 12 residues. The DNA for the CDR3 is TGTGCCAGCAGTTTGGCCGCCTATGGCTACACCTTC. Translating gives CASSLAAYGYTF.

The gene calls are TRBV20-1 and TRBJ2-3; 8 bases are a match to TRBD2. V shed 3 bases and J 9 bases; nucleotides not matched to a gene: 2. CDR3 size: 11 residues. CDR1 is DFQATT, CDR2 SNEGSKA, per germline (reference sequence). As DNA, the CDR3 is TGCAGTGCTAGGATAGCGGGGACGCAGTATTTT. It specifies CSARIAGTQYF.

This clonotype turned up a few times. This sequence joins TRBV29-1 and TRBJ1-1; a possible D gene is TRBD1 (6 bases). This CDR3 has 13 amino acids. Trimming removed 5 bases from V and 2 bases from J, with 12 bases in between. CDR1 and CDR2 from the germline V gene are SQVTM and ANQGSEA. The CDR3 region has the DNA TGCAGCGTTCGACCGGGGGCAAACACTGAAGCTTTCTTT. Amino acid sequence: CSVRPGANTEAFF.

The chain has TRBV6-6 and TRBJ1-5, with no clear D. Germline V gene data show CDR1 as MNHNY and CDR2 as SVGAGI (reference sequence). The CDR3 has 14 amino acids. V lost 0 bases and J lost 0, with 3 bases in between. CDR3 in DNA: TGTGCCAGCAGTTACTCCGGTAGCAATCAGCCCCAGCATTTT. This sequence encodes CASSYSGSNQPQHF.

The V gene is TRBV21-1, the J gene TRBJ2-7; TRBD2, the D gene given by the table, was not confirmed from the DNA. TRBV21-1 counts as a pseudogene. The CDR3 consists of 15 residues. CDR3 sequence (DNA): TGTGCCAGCAGCCGGACTAGCGGGGGCTTCGGGGAGCAGTACTTC. It yields the protein CASSRTSGGFGEQYF.

V is TRBV20-1 and J is TRBJ1-4, with D uncertain. The CDR3 extends over 15 amino acids. Trimming removed 0 bases at V and 7 bases at J, with 15 bases between. The germline V gene encodes CDR1 DFQATT and CDR2 SNEGSKA (reference sequence). In nucleotides, the CDR3 is TGCAGTGCTAGAGATCAACGGCGGATTATTGAAAAACTGTTTTTT. This translates into CSARDQRRIIEKLFF.

This clonotype appeared a few times. The chain recombines TRBV2 with TRBJ1-5, with 7 bases that match TRBD1. Trimming cost V 6 bases and J 6 bases; bases outside gene matches: 8. Germline values: CDR1 SNHLY, CDR2 FYNNEI. This CDR3 region has 14 residues. The CDR3 DNA is TGTGCCAGCAGGGTGGCGGGGGACAGTCAGCCCCAGCATTTT. Its translation is CASRVAGDSQPQHF.

V usage is TRBV7-2 and J usage is TRBJ1-6, with D unclear. The CDR3 has 14 amino acids. The V end was cut by 5 bases, the J end by 4 bases, with 9 bases between. Germline-derived CDR1 and CDR2 are SGHTA and FQGNSA. The CDR3 DNA sequence: TGTGCCAGCAGCACCCTCTATTATAATTCACCCCTCCACTTT. It is translated as CASSTLYYNSPLHF.